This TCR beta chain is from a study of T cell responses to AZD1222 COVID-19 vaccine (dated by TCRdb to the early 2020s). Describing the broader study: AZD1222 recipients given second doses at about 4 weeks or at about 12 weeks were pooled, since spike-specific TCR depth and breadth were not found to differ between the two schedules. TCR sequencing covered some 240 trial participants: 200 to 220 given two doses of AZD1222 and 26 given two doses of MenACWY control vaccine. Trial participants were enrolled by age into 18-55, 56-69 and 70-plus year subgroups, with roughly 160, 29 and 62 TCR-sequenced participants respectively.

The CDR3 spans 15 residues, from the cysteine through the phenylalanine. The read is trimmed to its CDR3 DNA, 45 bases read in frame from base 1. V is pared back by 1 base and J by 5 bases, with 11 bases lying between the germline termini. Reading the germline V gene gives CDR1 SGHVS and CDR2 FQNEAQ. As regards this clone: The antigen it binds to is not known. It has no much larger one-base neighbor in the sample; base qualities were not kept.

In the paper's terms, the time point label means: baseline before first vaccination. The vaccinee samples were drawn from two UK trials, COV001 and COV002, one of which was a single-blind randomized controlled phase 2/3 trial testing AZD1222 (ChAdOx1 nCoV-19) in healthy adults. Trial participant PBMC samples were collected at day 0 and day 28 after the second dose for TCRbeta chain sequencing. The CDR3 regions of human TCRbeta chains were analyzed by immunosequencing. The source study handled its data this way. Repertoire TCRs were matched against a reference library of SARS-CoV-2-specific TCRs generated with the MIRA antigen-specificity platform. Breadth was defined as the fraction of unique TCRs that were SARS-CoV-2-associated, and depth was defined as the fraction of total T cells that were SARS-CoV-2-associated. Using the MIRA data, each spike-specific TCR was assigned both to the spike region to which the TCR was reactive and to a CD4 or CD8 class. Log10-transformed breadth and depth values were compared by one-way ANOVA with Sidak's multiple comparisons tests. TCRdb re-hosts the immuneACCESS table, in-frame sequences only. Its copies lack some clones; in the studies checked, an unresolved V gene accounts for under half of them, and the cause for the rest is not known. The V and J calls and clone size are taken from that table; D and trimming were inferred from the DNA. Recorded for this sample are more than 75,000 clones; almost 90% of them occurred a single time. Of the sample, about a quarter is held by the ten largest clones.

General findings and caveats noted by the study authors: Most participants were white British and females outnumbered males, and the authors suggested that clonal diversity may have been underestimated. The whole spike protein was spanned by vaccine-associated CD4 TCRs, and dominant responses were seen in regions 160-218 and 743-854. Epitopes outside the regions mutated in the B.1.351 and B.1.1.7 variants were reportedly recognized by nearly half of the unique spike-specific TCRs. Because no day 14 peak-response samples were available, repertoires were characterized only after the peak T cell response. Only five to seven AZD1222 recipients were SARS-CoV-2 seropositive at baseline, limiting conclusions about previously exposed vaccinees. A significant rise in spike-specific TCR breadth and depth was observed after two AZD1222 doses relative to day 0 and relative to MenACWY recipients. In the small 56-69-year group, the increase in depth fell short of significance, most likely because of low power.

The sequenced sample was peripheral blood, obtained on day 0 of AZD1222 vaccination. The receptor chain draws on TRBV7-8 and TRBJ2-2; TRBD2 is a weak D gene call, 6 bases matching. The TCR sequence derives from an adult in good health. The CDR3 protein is CASSLGLAITGELFF. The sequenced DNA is TGTGCCAGCAGCTTAGGTCTAGCGATTACCGGGGAGCTGTTTTTT.